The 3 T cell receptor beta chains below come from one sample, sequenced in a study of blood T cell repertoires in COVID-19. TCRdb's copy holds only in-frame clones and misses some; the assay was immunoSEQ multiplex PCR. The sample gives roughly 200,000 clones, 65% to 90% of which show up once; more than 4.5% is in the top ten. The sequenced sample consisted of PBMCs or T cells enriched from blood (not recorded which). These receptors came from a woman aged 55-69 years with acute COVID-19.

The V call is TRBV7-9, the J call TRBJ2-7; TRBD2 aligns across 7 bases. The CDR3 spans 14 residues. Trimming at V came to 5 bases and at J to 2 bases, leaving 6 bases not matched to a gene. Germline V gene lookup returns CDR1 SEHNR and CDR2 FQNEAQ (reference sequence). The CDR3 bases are TGTGCCAGCAGCACCGGACTAGGGGCCTACGAGCAGTACTTC. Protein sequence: CASSTGLGAYEQYF.

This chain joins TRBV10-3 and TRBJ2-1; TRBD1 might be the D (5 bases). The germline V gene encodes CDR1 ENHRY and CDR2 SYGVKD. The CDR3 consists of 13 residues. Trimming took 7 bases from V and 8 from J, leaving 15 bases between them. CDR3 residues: CAITPAQQDEQFF. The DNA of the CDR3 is TGTGCCATCACCCCGGCTCAACAGGATGAGCAGTTCTTC.

This chain's CDR3 is CATSDLIPGQGSFSTDTQYF. DNA for the CDR3: TGTGCCACCAGTGACCTCATCCCGGGACAGGGATCGTTTAGCACAGATACGCAGTATTTT. The rearrangement uses TRBV24-1 and TRBJ2-3; 9 nucleotides match TRBD1. The V and J ends lost 4 bases and 0 bases, in that order; junction bases with no gene match: 16. This CDR3 region has 20 residues. The germline gives CDR1 KGHDR, CDR2 SFDVKD.